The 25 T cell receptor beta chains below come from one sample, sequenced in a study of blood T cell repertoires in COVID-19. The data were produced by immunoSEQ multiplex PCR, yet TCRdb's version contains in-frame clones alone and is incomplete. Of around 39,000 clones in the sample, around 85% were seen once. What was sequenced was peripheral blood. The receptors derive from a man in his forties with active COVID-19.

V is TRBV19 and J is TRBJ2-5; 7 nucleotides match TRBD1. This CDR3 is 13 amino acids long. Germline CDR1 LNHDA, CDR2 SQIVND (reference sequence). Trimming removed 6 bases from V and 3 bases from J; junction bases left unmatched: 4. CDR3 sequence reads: CASRAQGEETQYF. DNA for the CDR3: TGTGCCAGTAGAGCGCAGGGGGAAGAGACCCAGTACTTC.

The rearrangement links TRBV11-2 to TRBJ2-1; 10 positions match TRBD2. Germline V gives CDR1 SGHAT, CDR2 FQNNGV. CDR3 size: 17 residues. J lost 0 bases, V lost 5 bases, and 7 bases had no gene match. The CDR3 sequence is CASSRTSGRASYNEQFF. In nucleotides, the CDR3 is TGTGCCAGCAGCCGTACGAGCGGGAGGGCCTCCTACAATGAGCAGTTCTTC.

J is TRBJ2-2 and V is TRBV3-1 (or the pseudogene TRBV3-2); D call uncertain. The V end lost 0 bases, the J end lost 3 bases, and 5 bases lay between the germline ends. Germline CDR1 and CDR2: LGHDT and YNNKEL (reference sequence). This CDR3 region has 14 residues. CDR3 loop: CASSQEDYTGELFF. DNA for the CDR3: TGTGCCAGCAGCCAAGAAGACTACACCGGGGAGCTGTTTTTT.

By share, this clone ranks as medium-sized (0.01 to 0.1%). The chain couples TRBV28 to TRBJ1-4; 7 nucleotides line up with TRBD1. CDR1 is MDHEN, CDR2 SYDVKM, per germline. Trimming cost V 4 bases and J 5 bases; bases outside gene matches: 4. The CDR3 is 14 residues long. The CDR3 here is CASSSGQSNEKLFF. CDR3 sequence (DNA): TGTGCCAGCAGTTCGGGACAGTCCAATGAAAAACTGTTTTTT.

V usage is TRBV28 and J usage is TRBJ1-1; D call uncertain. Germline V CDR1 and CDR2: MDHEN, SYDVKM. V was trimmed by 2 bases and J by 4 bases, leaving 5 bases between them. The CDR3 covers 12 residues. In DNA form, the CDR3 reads TGTGCCAGCAGTTTACTCGTCACTGAAGCTTTCTTT. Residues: CASSLLVTEAFF.

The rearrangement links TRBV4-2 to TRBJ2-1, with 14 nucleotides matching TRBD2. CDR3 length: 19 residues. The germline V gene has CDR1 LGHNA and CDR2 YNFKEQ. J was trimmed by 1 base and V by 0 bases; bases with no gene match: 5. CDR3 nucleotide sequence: TGTGCCAGCAGCCAAGAGACTAGCGGGAGGGCGAGTTCCTACAATGAGCAGTTCTTC. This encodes CASSQETSGRASSYNEQFF.

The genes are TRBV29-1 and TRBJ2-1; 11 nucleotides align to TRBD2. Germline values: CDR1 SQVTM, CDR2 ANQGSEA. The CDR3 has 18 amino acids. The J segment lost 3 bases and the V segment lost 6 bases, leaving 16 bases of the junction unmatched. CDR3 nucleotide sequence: TGCAGCGTCCTCCTCCCCCTAGCGGGAGGACTATTCTACAATGAGCAGTTCTTC. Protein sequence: CSVLLPLAGGLFYNEQFF.

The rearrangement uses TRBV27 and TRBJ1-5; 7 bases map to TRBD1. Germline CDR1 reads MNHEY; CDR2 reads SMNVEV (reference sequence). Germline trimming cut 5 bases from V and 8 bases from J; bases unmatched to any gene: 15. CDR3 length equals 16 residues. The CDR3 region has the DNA TGTGCCAGCAGTCCGGATCTTGGACGCGGGACAGAGCCCCAGCATTTT. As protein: CASSPDLGRGTEPQHF.

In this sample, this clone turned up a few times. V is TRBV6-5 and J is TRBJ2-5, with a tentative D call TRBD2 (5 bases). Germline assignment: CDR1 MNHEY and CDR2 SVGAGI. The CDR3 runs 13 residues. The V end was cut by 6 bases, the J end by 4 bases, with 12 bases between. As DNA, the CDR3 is TGTGCCAGCAGGAGCGGACCGGGAGAGACCCAGTACTTC. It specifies CASRSGPGETQYF.

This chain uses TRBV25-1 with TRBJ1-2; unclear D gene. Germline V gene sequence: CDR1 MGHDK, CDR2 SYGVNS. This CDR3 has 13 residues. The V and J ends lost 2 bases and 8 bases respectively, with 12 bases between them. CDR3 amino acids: CASSEPSGWGYTF. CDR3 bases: TGTGCCAGCAGTGAACCCAGCGGGTGGGGCTACACCTTC.

This chain's CDR3 is CASSQHTGVREQFF. CDR3 DNA: TGTGCCAGCAGCCAACACACAGGGGTGAGGGAGCAGTTCTTC. The chain carries TRBV3-1 (or the pseudogene TRBV3-2) and TRBJ2-1; 7 nucleotides line up with TRBD1. The CDR3 extends over 14 amino acids. Losses at the gene ends were 2 bases for V and 10 bases for J; bases not matched to a gene: 8. Per the germline V gene, CDR1 is LGHDT and CDR2 is YNNKEL (reference sequence).

As DNA, the CDR3 is TGTGCCAGCAGTGAATTCCGGGTGAGCTCTGGGGCCAACGTCCTGACTTTC. Translating gives CASSEFRVSSGANVLTF. The V gene is TRBV25-1, the J gene TRBJ2-6; D gene uncertain. The CDR3 is made up of 17 amino acids. Germline lookup yields CDR1 MGHDK and CDR2 SYGVNS. V lost 1 base and J 0 bases, leaving 10 bases between the germline ends.

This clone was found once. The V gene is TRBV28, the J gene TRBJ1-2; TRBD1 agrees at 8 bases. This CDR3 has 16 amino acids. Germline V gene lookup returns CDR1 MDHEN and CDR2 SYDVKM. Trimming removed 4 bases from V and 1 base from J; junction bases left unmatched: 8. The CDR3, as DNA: TGTGCCAGCAGTTCCCCCGCAGGGGGCTATAACTATGGCTACACCTTC. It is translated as CASSSPAGGYNYGYTF.

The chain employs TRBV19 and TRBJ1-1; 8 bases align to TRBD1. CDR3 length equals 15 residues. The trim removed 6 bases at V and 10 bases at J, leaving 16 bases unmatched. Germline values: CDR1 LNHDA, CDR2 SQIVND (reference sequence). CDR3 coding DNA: TGTGCCAGTAGGGGGGGGGACAGGCGCCCCGAAGGAGCTTTCTTT. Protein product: CASRGGDRRPEGAFF. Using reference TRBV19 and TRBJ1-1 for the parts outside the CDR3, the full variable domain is DGGITQSPKYLFRKEGQNVTLSCEQNLNHDAMYWYRQDPGQGLRLIYYSQIVNDFQKGDIAEGYSVSREKKESFPLTVTSAQKNPTAFYLCASRGGDRRPEGAFFGQGTRLTVV.

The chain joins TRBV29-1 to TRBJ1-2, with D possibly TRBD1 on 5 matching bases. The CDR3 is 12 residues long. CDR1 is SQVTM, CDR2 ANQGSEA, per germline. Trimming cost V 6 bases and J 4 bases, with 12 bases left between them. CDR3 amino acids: CSVGGGGYGYTF. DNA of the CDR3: TGCAGCGTCGGGGGAGGTGGCTATGGCTACACCTTC.

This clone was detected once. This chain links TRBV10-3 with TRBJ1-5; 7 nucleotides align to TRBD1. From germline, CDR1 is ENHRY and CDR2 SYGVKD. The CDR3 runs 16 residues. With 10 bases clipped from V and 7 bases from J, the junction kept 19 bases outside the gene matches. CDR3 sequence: CATGGGKEGQRQPQHF. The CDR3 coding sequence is TGTGCCACCGGCGGCGGTAAAGAGGGACAGCGGCAGCCCCAGCATTTT.

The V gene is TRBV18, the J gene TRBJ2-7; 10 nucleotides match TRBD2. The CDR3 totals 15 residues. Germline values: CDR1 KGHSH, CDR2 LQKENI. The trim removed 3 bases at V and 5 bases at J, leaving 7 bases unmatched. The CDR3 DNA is TGTGCCAGCTCACCCCTATCTAGCGGGAGAAACGAGCAGTACTTC. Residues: CASSPLSSGRNEQYF. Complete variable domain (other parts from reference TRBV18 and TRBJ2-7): NAGVMQNPRHLVRRRGQEARLRCSPMKGHSHVYWYRQLPEEGLKFMVYLQKENIIDESGMPKERFSAEFPKEGPSILRIQQVVRGDSAAYFCASSPLSSGRNEQYFGPGTRLTVT.

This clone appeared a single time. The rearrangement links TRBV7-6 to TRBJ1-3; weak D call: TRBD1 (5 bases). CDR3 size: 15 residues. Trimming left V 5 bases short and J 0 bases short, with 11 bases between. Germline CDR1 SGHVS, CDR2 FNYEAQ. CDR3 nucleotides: TGTGCCAGCAGCCTAATCGGGGGCTCTGGAAACACCATATATTTT. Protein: CASSLIGGSGNTIYF.

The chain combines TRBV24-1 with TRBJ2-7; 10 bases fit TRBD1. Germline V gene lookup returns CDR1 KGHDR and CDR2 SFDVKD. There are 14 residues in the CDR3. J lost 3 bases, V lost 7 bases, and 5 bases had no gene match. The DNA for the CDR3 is TGTGCCACCAGAAGGGGACAGGGGAACTACGAGCAGTACTTC. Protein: CATRRGQGNYEQYF.

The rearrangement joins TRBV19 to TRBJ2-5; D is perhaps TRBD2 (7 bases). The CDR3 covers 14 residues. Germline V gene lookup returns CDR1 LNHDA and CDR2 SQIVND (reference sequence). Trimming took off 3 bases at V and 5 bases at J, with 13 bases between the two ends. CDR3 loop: CASSMVKGGETQYF. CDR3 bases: TGTGCCAGTAGTATGGTAAAGGGGGGGGAGACCCAGTACTTC.

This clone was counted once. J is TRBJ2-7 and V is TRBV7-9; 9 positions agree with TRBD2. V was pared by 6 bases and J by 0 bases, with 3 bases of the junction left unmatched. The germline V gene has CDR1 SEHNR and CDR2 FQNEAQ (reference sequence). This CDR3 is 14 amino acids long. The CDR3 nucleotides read TGTGCCAGCAGTTATAGCGGGAGCTCCTACGAGCAGTACTTC. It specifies CASSYSGSSYEQYF.

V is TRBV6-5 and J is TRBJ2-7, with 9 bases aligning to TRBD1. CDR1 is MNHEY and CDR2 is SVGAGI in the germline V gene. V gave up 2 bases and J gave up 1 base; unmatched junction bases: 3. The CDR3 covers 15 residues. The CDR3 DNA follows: TGTGCCAGCAGTTACGGGACAGGGAAATCCTACGAGCAGTACTTC. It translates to CASSYGTGKSYEQYF.

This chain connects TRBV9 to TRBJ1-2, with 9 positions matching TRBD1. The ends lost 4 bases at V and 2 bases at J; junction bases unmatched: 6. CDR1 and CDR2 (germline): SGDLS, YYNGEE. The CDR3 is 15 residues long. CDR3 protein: CASSPDGQGNYGYTF. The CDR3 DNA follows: TGTGCCAGCAGCCCAGACGGACAGGGGAACTATGGCTACACCTTC.

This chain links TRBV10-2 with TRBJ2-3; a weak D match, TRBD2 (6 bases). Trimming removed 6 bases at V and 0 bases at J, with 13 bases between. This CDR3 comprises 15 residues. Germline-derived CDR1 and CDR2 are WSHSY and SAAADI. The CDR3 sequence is CASRVLGTSTDTQYF. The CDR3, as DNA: TGCGCCAGCAGGGTTTTGGGGACTAGCACAGATACGCAGTATTTT.

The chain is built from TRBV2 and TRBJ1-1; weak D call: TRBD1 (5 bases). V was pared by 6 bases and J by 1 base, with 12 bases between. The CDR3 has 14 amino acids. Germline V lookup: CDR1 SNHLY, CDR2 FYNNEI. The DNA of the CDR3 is TGTGCCAGCAGGGAAACCGGGGGGAACACTGAAGCTTTCTTT. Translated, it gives CASRETGGNTEAFF.